These 10 T cell receptor beta chains came from one sample sequenced in a study of blood T cell repertoires in COVID-19. Profiling relied on immunoSEQ multiplex PCR, and the TCRdb table lists in-frame clones only, not all of them. The table has approximately 390,000 clones, over 75% seen once. The sample consisted of PBMCs or T cells enriched from blood (not recorded which). The source of these receptors is a woman aged 40-49 years with acute COVID-19.

The table lists this clone with a few counts. The V and J genes are TRBV5-6 and TRBJ1-4; a weak D match, TRBD1 (6 bases). Germline V gene lookup returns CDR1 SGHDT and CDR2 YYEEEE. V dropped 4 bases and J dropped 7 bases, with 14 bases sitting between them. The CDR3 extends over 14 amino acids. The CDR3 region has the DNA TGTGCCAGCAGCGAAACAGGGTTTGGTGAAAAACTGTTTTTT. Protein product: CASSETGFGEKLFF.

The V and J genes are TRBV30 and TRBJ1-2; D unclear. V was trimmed by 4 bases and J by 2 bases, leaving 11 bases between them. The CDR3 length is 13 residues. Germline V gives CDR1 GTSNPN, CDR2 SVGIG (reference sequence). CDR3 sequence: CAWIDTRNYGYTF. In nucleotides, the CDR3 is TGTGCCTGGATTGATACCCGGAACTATGGCTACACCTTC.

V usage is TRBV19 and J usage is TRBJ1-2, with 8 bases lining up with TRBD1. Trimming at V came to 5 bases and at J to 3 bases, leaving 2 bases not matched to a gene. The germline V gene encodes CDR1 LNHDA and CDR2 SQIVND (reference sequence). This CDR3 has 13 residues. The CDR3 sequence is CASSQTGDYGYTF. The CDR3 nucleotides are TGTGCCAGTAGTCAGACAGGGGACTATGGCTACACCTTC.

The chain combines TRBV5-4 with TRBJ2-1; 12 nucleotides line up with TRBD2. The CDR3 is 17 residues long. Germline loops: CDR1 SGHNT, CDR2 YYREEE (reference sequence). The junction had 11 bases not matched to a gene; V was cut back by 6 bases and J by 4 bases. CDR3 in amino acids: CASTHPSGGAVYNEQFF. DNA of the CDR3: TGTGCCAGCACCCATCCTAGCGGGGGGGCAGTTTACAATGAGCAGTTCTTC.

The gene calls are TRBV11-2 and TRBJ2-7; a weak D match, TRBD2 (5 bases). The V end lost 6 bases, the J end lost 1 base, and 10 bases lay between the germline ends. The V gene's germline CDR1 is SGHAT and CDR2 FQNNGV. This CDR3 has 13 residues. The CDR3 coding sequence is TGTGCCAGCAGATGGGAGAGGTCCTACGAGCAGTACTTC. Amino acid sequence: CASRWERSYEQYF.

The chain couples TRBV7-9 to TRBJ1-1; TRBD1 matches at 10 bases. Germline assignment: CDR1 SEHNR and CDR2 FQNEAQ (reference sequence). Losses at the gene ends were 3 bases for V and 2 bases for J; bases not matched to a gene: 3. The CDR3 extends over 15 amino acids. The CDR3 coding sequence is TGTGCCAGCAGCTTTAGACAGGGGGCCAACACTGAAGCTTTCTTT. Translating it yields CASSFRQGANTEAFF.

The V gene is TRBV3-1 (or the pseudogene TRBV3-2), the J gene TRBJ1-1; possibly TRBD1 for D (6 bases). The CDR3 sequence is 14 residues long. V was cut by 0 bases and J by 7 bases, with 12 bases left in between. Germline CDR1 is LGHDT and CDR2 is YNNKEL (reference sequence). In DNA form, the CDR3 reads TGTGCCAGCAGCCAAGAATGGGGGCAAGTTGAAGCTTTCTTT. Translation gives CASSQEWGQVEAFF.

The chain has TRBV7-9 and TRBJ2-7; 9 bases fit TRBD1. CDR1 SEHNR and CDR2 FQNEAQ come from the germline V gene (reference sequence). The CDR3 runs to 16 residues. After removal of 1 base from V and 4 bases from J, the junction contained 8 bases not matched to a gene. In DNA form, the CDR3 reads TGTGCCAGCAGCTTAGGGTTCGGGACAGGGTTTTACGAGCAGTACTTC. Translation: CASSLGFGTGFYEQYF.

CDR3 nucleotide sequence: TGTGCCAGTAGTCCGCGGGACAGGGGTCCCTCTGGGGCCAACGTCCTGACTTTC. Translated: CASSPRDRGPSGANVLTF. The V gene is TRBV19, the J gene TRBJ2-6, with 10 nucleotides matching TRBD1. Trimming cost V 5 bases and J 0 bases; bases outside gene matches: 7. This CDR3 region has 18 residues. Germline CDR1 LNHDA, CDR2 SQIVND (reference sequence). Looking up the rest from reference TRBV19 and TRBJ2-6 gives the full variable domain: DGGITQSPKYLFRKEGQNVTLSCEQNLNHDAMYWYRQDPGQGLRLIYYSQIVNDFQKGDIAEGYSVSREKKESFPLTVTSAQKNPTAFYLCASSPRDRGPSGANVLTFGAGSRLTVL.

J is TRBJ2-5 and V is TRBV7-9; D is unresolved. From germline, CDR1 is SEHNR and CDR2 FQNEAQ (reference sequence). The CDR3 contains 17 residues. V shed 0 bases and J shed 3 bases, with 17 bases lying between them. CDR3 DNA sequence: TGTGCCAGCAGCTTAGCACTGAAGAACTTAAGAAAAGAGACCCAGTACTTC. Protein sequence: CASSLALKNLRKETQYF.